This note documents a single TCR beta chain sequence. Its antigen is still unknown. Relative to the germline gene, one junction end is altered; a read error may explain this. Patients sequenced had flow cytometry evidence of CD8+CD57+ cell expansion. The study sampled blood from patients who had received no therapy. The data were taken from a study of CD8+CD57+ T cells in acquired aplastic anemia. Looking at the study overall: An average of roughly 3 ug of DNA was obtained from sorted CD4+ and CD8+ cells. General study points: Patients and controls were not found to differ significantly in CD8+ Simpson's diversity.

TCR beta VDJ combinations and CDR3 sequences were profiled from genomic DNA. TCRdb reanalysed the reads using MiXCR and keeps one entry per CDR3 protein. The table lists approximately 120,000 distinct CDR3 sequences, less than 50% of them singletons. Sequenced sample: sorted CD4+, CD8+, or CD8+CD57+ T cells (not recorded which) from PBMCs. This receptor was obtained from a human donor with aplastic anemia.

CDR3 DNA: TGTGCTAGCAGCCCGAGTGTTTCGGCCTACGAGCAGTACTTC. Residues: CASSPSVSAYEQYF. This rearrangement joins TRBV7-7 to TRBJ2-7; no clear D. Per germline, CDR1 SSHAT and CDR2 FNYEAQ (reference sequence). The CDR3 is 14 residues long.